Presented here are 5 T cell receptor beta chains from one specimen sequenced in a study of T cells after posttransplantation cyclophosphamide. Cyclophosphamide on days +3 and +4 followed busulfan-fludarabine conditioning and a marrow graft. Repertoires were generated with immunoSEQ multiplex PCR, while TCRdb's copy carries only in-frame clones and drops some. Among around 17,000 clones listed, 77% were seen once. Material: CD8+ T cells sorted from PBMCs, obtained 1,700 to 2,000 days after a stem cell transplant with posttransplant cyclophosphamide. These receptors came from a female patient in her forties who received an allogeneic stem cell transplant from a related donor, was CMV-positive, and had no GVHD. The graft donor may have given rise to some T cells.

The rearrangement uses TRBV6-6 and TRBJ2-1, with 7 bases fitting TRBD1. Germline V gene sequence: CDR1 MNHNY, CDR2 SVGAGI (reference sequence). The CDR3 extends over 14 amino acids. V shed 8 bases and J 4 bases; nucleotides not matched to a gene: 8. The CDR3: CASEGQGVYNEQFF. The CDR3, as DNA: TGTGCCAGCGAGGGGCAGGGGGTGTACAATGAGCAGTTCTTC.

This chain joins TRBV19 and TRBJ1-1; D unclear. Trimming stripped 4 bases from V and 11 bases from J, with 11 bases between. The germline V gene has CDR1 LNHDA and CDR2 SQIVND (reference sequence). This CDR3 has 11 amino acids. The CDR3 bases are TGTGCCAGTAGTAAGGACCGGGAGGCTTTCTTT. Translated: CASSKDREAFF.

J is TRBJ1-1 and V is TRBV2; D perhaps matches TRBD1 (6 bases). Between the trimmed V and J ends, which lost 5 bases and 0 bases, there was a span of 16 bases. CDR1 and CDR2 from the germline V gene are SNHLY and FYNNEI. The CDR3 is 16 amino acids. The CDR3 reads CASSRGVRGMNTEAFF. In DNA, the CDR3 is TGTGCCAGCAGTAGGGGGGTGCGGGGGATGAACACTGAAGCTTTCTTT.

The V call is TRBV11-3, the J call TRBJ2-1; 13 bases map to TRBD2. The CDR3 sequence is 17 residues long. Germline V lookup: CDR1 SGHNT, CDR2 YENEEA. Germline trimming cut 5 bases from V and 4 bases from J; bases unmatched to any gene: 8. CDR3 residues: CASSMGLAGSWYNEQFF. The CDR3 DNA is TGTGCCAGCAGCATGGGACTAGCGGGGTCATGGTACAATGAGCAGTTCTTC.

The chain couples TRBV7-8 to TRBJ2-1; D is ambiguous. V was cut by 2 bases and J by 5 bases, with 4 bases left in between. This CDR3 has 12 amino acids. In germline, CDR1 is SGHVS, CDR2 FQNEAQ. CDR3 in DNA: TGTGCCAGCAGCTTATATAACAATGAGCAGTTCTTC. Residues: CASSLYNNEQFF.